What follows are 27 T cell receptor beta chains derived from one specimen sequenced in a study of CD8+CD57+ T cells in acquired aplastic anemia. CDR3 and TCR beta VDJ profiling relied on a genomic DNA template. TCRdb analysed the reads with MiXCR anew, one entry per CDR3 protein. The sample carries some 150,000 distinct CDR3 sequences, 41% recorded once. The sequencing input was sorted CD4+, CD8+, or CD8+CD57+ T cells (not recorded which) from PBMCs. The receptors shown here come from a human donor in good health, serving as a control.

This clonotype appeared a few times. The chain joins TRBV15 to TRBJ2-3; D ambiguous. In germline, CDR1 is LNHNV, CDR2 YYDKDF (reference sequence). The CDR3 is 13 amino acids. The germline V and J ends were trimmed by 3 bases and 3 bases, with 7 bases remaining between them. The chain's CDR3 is CATSSIQTDTQYF. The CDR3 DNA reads TGTGCCACCAGCAGCATACAGACAGATACGCAGTATTTT.

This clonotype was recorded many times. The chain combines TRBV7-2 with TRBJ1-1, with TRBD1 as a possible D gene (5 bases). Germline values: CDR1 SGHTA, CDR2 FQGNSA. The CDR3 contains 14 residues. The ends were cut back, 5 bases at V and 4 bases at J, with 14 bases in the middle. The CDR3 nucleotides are TGTGCCAGCAGCAGGACCAGGGTGAGCACTGAAGCTTTCTTT. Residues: CASSRTRVSTEAFF.

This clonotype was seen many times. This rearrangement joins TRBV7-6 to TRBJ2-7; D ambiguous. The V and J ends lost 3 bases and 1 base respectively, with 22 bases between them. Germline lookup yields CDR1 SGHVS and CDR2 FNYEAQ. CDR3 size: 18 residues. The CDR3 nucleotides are TGTGCCAGCAGCTTGGGTCCCTGGACCACAAAGAAATCCTACGAGCAGTACTTC. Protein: CASSLGPWTTKKSYEQYF.

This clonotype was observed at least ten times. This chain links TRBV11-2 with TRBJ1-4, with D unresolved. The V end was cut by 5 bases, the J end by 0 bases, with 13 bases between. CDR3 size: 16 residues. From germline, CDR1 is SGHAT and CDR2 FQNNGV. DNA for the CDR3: TGTGCCAGCAGCCCCCATTGGGTTACAACTAATGAAAAACTGTTTTTT. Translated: CASSPHWVTTNEKLFF.

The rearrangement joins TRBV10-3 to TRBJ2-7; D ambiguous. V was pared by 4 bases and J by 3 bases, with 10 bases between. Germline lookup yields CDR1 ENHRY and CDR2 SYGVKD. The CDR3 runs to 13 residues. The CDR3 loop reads CAISGSDFYEQYF. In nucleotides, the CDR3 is TGTGCCATCAGTGGCAGCGATTTCTACGAGCAGTACTTC.

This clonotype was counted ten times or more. CDR3 protein: CASTASAETQYF. The CDR3 DNA reads as TGTGCCAGCACCGCGTCCGCAGAGACCCAGTACTTC. J is TRBJ2-5 and V is TRBV6-1; D is ambiguous. Trimming removed 7 bases at V and 4 bases at J, with 10 bases between. From germline, CDR1 is MNHNS and CDR2 SASEGT. The CDR3 has 12 residues.

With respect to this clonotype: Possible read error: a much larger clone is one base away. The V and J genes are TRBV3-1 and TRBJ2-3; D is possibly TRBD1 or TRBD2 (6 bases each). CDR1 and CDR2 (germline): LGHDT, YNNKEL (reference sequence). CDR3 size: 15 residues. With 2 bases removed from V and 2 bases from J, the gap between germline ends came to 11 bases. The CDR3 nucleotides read TGTGCCAGCAGCCAAACGGAGGGGGTCACAGATACGCAGTATTTT. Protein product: CASSQTEGVTDTQYF.

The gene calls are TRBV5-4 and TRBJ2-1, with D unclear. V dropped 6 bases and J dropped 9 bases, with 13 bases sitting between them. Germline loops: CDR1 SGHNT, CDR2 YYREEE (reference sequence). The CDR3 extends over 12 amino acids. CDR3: CASTTSSSEQFF. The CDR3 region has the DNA TGTGCCAGCACCACGTCCAGCAGTGAGCAGTTCTTC.

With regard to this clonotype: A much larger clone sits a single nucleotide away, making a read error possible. The CDR3 here is CASSLRAYEQFF. CDR3 nucleotides: TGTGCCAGCAGCTTGAGGGCCTATGAGCAGTTCTTC. The gene calls are TRBV5-4 and TRBJ2-1; unclear D gene. The CDR3 contains 12 residues. The V end was cut by 1 base, the J end by 8 bases, with 7 bases between. The germline gives CDR1 SGHNT, CDR2 YYREEE (reference sequence).

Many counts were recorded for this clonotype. CDR3 sequence: CASTRGSPNYEQYF. The CDR3 DNA is TGTGCCAGCACCAGAGGGAGCCCCAACTACGAGCAGTACTTC. The V and J genes are TRBV12-3 or TRBV12-4 and TRBJ2-7, with TRBD2 as a possible D gene (5 bases). With 7 bases removed from V and 3 bases from J, the gap between germline ends came to 16 bases. The CDR3 contains 14 residues.

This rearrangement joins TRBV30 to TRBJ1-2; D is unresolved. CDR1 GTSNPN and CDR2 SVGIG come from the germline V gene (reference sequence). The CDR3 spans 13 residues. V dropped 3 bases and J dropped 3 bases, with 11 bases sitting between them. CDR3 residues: CAWREGRYYGYTF. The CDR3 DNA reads TGTGCCTGGAGGGAGGGAAGGTACTATGGCTACACCTTC.

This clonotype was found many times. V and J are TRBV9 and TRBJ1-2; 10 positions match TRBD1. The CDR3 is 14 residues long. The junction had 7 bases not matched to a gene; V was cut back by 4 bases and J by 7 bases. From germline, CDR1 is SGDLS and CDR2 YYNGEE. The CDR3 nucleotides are TGTGCCAGCAGCTTGGGACAGGGGAAAATTGGCTACACCTTC. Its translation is CASSLGQGKIGYTF. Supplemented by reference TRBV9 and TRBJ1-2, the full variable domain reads DSGVTQTPKHLITATGQRVTLRCSPRSGDLSVYWYQQSLDQGLQFLIQYYNGEERAKGNILERFSAQQFPDLHSELNLSSLELGDSALYFCASSLGQGKIGYTFGSGTRLTVV.

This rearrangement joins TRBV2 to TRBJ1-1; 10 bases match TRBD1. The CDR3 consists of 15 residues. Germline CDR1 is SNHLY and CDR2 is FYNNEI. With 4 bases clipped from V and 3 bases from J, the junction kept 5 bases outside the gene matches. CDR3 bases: TGTGCCAGCAGTGGGGTGGGACAGGGGTACACTGAAGCTTTCTTT. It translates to CASSGVGQGYTEAFF. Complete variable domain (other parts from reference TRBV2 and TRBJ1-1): EPEVTQTPSHQVTQMGQEVILRCVPISNHLYFYWYRQILGQKVEFLVSFYNNEISEKSEIFDDQFSVERPDGSNFTLKIRSTKLEDSAMYFCASSGVGQGYTEAFFGQGTRLTVV.

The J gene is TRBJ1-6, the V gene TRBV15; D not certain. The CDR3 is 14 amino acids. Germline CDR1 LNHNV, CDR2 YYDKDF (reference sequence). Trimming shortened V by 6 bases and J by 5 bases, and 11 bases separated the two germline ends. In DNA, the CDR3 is TGTGCCACCAGACGGACGGCCCATAATTCACCCCTCCACTTT. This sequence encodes CATRRTAHNSPLHF.

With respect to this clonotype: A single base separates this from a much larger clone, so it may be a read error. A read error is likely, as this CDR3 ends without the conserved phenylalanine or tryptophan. The CDR3 region has the DNA TGTGCCAGCAGTGAAGTGGGGCCTAGGGACTCACCCCTCCACCTT. Translated: CASSEVGPRDSPLHL. This sequence joins TRBV2 and TRBJ1-6, with TRBD1 as a possible D gene (5 bases). Trimming left V 1 base short and J 10 bases short, with 14 bases between. The CDR3 loop spans 15 amino acids. CDR1 and CDR2 from the germline V gene are SNHLY and FYNNEI.

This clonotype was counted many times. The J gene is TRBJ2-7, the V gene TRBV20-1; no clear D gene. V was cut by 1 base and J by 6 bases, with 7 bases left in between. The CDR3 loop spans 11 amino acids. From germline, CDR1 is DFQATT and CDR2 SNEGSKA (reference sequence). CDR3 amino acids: CSARAGIEQYF. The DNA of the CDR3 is TGCAGTGCTAGAGCTGGGATCGAGCAGTACTTC.

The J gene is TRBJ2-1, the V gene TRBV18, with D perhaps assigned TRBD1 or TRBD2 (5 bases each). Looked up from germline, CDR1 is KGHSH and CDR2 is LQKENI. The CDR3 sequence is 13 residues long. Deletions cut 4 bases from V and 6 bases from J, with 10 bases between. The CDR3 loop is CASSRGVGNEQFF. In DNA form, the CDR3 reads TGTGCCAGCTCACGAGGGGTTGGCAATGAGCAGTTCTTC.

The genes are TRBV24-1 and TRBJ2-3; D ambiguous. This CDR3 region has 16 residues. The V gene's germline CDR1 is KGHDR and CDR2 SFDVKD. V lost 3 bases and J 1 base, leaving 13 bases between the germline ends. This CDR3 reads CATSDPVDYGTDTQYF. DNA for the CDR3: TGTGCCACCAGTGATCCCGTAGATTACGGCACAGATACGCAGTATTTT.

The DNA for the CDR3 is TGTGCCAGCAGTATTAGCGGGAGCCCCTACAATGAGCAGTTCTTC. It encodes CASSISGSPYNEQFF. The chain carries TRBV2 and TRBJ2-1; TRBD2 matches 9 bases. The CDR3 length is 15 residues. Looked up from germline, CDR1 is SNHLY and CDR2 is FYNNEI. With V trimmed by 5 bases and J by 2 bases, 4 bases remained unmatched. Drawing the rest from reference TRBV2 and TRBJ2-1, the complete variable domain is EPEVTQTPSHQVTQMGQEVILRCVPISNHLYFYWYRQILGQKVEFLVSFYNNEISEKSEIFDDQFSVERPDGSNFTLKIRSTKLEDSAMYFCASSISGSPYNEQFFGPGTRLTVL.

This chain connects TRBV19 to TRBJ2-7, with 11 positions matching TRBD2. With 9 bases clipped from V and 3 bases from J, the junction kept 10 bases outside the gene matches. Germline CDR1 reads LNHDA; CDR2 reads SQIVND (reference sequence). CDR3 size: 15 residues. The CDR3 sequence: CASSLGLAEYYEQYF. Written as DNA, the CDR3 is TGTGCCAGCAGCCTGGGACTAGCGGAGTACTACGAGCAGTACTTC.

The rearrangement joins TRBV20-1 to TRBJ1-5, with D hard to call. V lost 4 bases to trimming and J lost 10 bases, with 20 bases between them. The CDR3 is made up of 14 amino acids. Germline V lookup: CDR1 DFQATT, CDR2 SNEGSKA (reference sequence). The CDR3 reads CSATENYKLVPQHF. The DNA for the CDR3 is TGCAGTGCTACTGAAAATTATAAACTGGTTCCCCAGCATTTT.

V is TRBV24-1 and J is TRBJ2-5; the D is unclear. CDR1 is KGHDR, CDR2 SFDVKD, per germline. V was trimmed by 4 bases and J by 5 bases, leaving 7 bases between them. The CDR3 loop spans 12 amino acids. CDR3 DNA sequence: TGTGCCACCAGTGAGGGTGCGGAGACCCAGTACTTC. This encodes CATSEGAETQYF.

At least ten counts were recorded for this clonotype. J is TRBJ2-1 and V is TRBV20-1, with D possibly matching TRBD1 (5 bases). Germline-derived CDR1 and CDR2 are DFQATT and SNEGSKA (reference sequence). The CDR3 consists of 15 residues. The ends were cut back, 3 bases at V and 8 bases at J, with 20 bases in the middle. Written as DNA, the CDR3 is TGCAGTGCTAGTCTAGGAATGTCCAGGGTCGATGAGCAGTTCTTC. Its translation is CSASLGMSRVDEQFF.

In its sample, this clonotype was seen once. This chain's CDR3 is CASSRNVCGGAPPCSYEQYF. The CDR3 nucleotides are TGTGCCAGCAGCCGAAATGTTTGCGGGGGTGCACCTCCGTGCTCCTACGAGCAGTACTTC. The rearrangement links TRBV7-6 to TRBJ2-7; 7 bases align to TRBD2. CDR1 is SGHVS and CDR2 is FNYEAQ in the germline V gene. V lost 5 bases and J lost 0; bases outside the gene matches: 22. The CDR3 consists of 20 residues.

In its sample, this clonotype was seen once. The CDR3: CATSRGLAGQETQYF. Here the CDR3 DNA reads TGTGCCACCAGCCGCGGACTAGCGGGCCAAGAGACCCAGTACTTC. V is TRBV15 and J is TRBJ2-5; 11 positions match TRBD2. The V gene's germline CDR1 is LNHNV and CDR2 YYDKDF (reference sequence). Germline trimming cut 5 bases from V and 1 base from J; bases unmatched to any gene: 3. CDR3 size: 15 residues.

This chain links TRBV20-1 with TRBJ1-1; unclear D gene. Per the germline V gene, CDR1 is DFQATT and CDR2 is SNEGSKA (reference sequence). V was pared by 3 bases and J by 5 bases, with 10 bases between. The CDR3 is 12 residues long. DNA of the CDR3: TGCAGTGCTAGCACCTGGGGAACTGAAGCTTTCTTT. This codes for CSASTWGTEAFF.

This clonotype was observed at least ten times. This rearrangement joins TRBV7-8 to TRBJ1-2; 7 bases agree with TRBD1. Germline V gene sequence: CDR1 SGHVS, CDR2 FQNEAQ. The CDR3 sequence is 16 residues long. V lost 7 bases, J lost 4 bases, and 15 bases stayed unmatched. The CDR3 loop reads CASNKVGQMVSYGYTF. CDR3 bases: TGTGCCAGCAACAAGGTGGGACAGATGGTCAGCTATGGCTACACCTTC.